One and the same sample provided the 9 T cell receptor beta chains below, sequenced in a study of T cell responses to AZD1222 COVID-19 vaccine. Profiled with immunoSEQ multiplex PCR; TCRdb holds only in-frame clones, not every one. The sample yields fewer than 100,000 clones, just over 90% seen once. Sequenced here: peripheral blood, sampled on day 0 of AZD1222 vaccination. Receptor source: an adult in good health.

The V gene is TRBV18, the J gene TRBJ2-7; D may match TRBD1 or TRBD2 (5 bases each). This CDR3 has 14 residues. Germline V lookup: CDR1 KGHSH, CDR2 LQKENI. The V end lost 6 bases, the J end lost 6 bases, and 18 bases lay between the germline ends. The CDR3 sequence is CASSPSTARGEQYF. The CDR3, as DNA: TGTGCCAGCTCGCCTTCGACAGCGAGGGGCGAGCAGTACTTC.

Only one count was recorded for this clone. The chain joins TRBV20-1 to TRBJ2-3, with a tentative D call TRBD1 (6 bases). The CDR3 covers 11 residues. V was trimmed by 4 bases and J by 4 bases, leaving 6 bases between them. Germline V gene data show CDR1 as DFQATT and CDR2 as SNEGSKA (reference sequence). CDR3 amino acids: CSANRADTQYF. CDR3 in DNA: TGCAGTGCTAACAGGGCAGATACGCAGTATTTT.

The V gene is TRBV5-8, the J gene TRBJ2-5; unclear D gene. Germline V CDR1 and CDR2: SGHTS, YDEGEE. The CDR3 extends over 9 amino acids. Trimming stripped 1 base from V and 8 bases from J, with 0 bases between. DNA for the CDR3: TGTGCCAGCAGCTTGACCCAGTACTTC. Its translation: CASSLTQYF.

This clone was seen only a few times. V usage is TRBV24-1 and J usage is TRBJ2-2, with TRBD1 as a possible D gene (6 bases). The CDR3 loop spans 14 amino acids. Trimming cost V 2 bases and J 6 bases, with 9 bases left between them. Germline V CDR1 and CDR2: KGHDR, SFDVKD. The CDR3 DNA reads as TGTGCCACCAGTGATTCAGGGGACGCCGGGGAGCTGTTTTTT. This encodes CATSDSGDAGELFF.

The V and J genes are TRBV4-1 and TRBJ2-7; D is uncertain. Per the germline V gene, CDR1 is MGHRA and CDR2 is YSYEKL. CDR3 length: 15 amino acids. V was pared by 4 bases and J by 0 bases, with 13 bases between. The chain's CDR3 is CASSPTEVSSYEQYF. Written as DNA, the CDR3 is TGCGCCAGCAGCCCAACCGAAGTTAGCTCCTACGAGCAGTACTTC.

The chain employs TRBV27 and TRBJ2-3; TRBD1 matches 7 bases. Germline values: CDR1 MNHEY, CDR2 SMNVEV (reference sequence). The junction had 8 bases not matched to a gene; V was cut back by 5 bases and J by 0 bases. The CDR3 sequence is 16 residues long. CDR3 in DNA: TGTGCCAGCAGTAAGGGACAGAGACTGAGCACAGATACGCAGTATTTT. Encoded protein: CASSKGQRLSTDTQYF.

This sequence joins TRBV30 and TRBJ1-1; D remains unclear. The germline gives CDR1 GTSNPN, CDR2 SVGIG (reference sequence). This CDR3 spans 12 amino acids. Trimming left V 3 bases short and J 1 base short, with 6 bases between. CDR3 sequence (DNA): TGTGCCTGGAGGCATCCGAACACTGAAGCTTTCTTT. This encodes CAWRHPNTEAFF.

CDR3 DNA sequence: TGTGCCAGTAGTAGGGCAGGGATGAACACTGAAGCTTTCTTT. Translating it yields CASSRAGMNTEAFF. The chain carries TRBV19 and TRBJ1-1; D possibly corresponds to TRBD1 (5 bases). V dropped 4 bases and J dropped 0 bases, with 9 bases sitting between them. CDR3 length: 14 amino acids. Germline V gene data show CDR1 as LNHDA and CDR2 as SQIVND (reference sequence).

This chain connects TRBV29-1 to TRBJ2-5; tentatively, D is TRBD1 (6 bases). Germline V gene data show CDR1 as SQVTM and CDR2 as ANQGSEA. V lost 2 bases, J lost 5 bases, and 15 bases lay in between. The CDR3 length is 14 residues. The chain's CDR3 is CSVELQGFGETQYF. The CDR3 DNA is TGCAGCGTTGAACTACAGGGATTTGGGGAGACCCAGTACTTC.